Sequencing of this TCR beta chain was carried out in a study of blood T cell repertoires in COVID-19. Across the study: PBMCs, B-cell-depleted T cells, or T cells provided the cDNA or gDNA that made up the material.

CDR3 size: 14 residues. CDR1 and CDR2 (germline): SEHNR, FQNEAQ (reference sequence). Deletions cut 3 bases from V and 6 bases from J, with 14 bases between. In the original analysis: Reference gene primer amplification yielded estimated nucleated cell counts. The data were produced by immunoSEQ multiplex PCR, yet TCRdb's version contains in-frame clones alone and is incomplete. V, J and clone size were drawn from that table, and D and trimming were deduced from the DNA. The sample carries roughly 280,000 clones, roughly 91% recorded once. Those enrolled, adults aged roughly 18 to 95 years, came from about two dozen US areas. Clinical history reported by participants formed the basis on which cohorts were assigned.

V gene TRBV7-9 combines with J gene TRBJ1-1; a weak D match, TRBD1 (5 bases). The origin of this receptor is a woman aged 55-69 years who had recovered from COVID-19. The sequenced sample consisted of PBMCs or T cells enriched from blood (not recorded which). The CDR3 DNA reads as TGTGCCAGCAGCTTGGGGGGAGGGATCCCTGAAGCTTTCTTT. Its translation: CASSLGGGIPEAFF.